The TCR beta chain described here comes from a study of glioma-infiltrating T cells after dendritic cell vaccination. Study overall: After recurrence, repeat resection gave post-vaccination tumor, with roughly 5 paired samples.

The time point was: after dendritic cell vaccination, including at tumor progression/relapse. Autologous tumor lysate was loaded overnight onto monocyte-derived dendritic cells grown seven days with IL-4 and GM-CSF. Three intradermal dendritic cell vaccine injections were given every two weeks. Germline loops: CDR1 MNHEY, CDR2 SMNVEV (reference sequence). V was pared by 2 bases and J by 0 bases, with 11 bases between. This CDR3 has 15 residues. The assay was immunoSEQ multiplex PCR, and TCRdb's table has in-frame clones only and misses some. The repertoire includes 2,000 to 2,500 clones, around three quarters of them detected once, and 12% sits in the top ten.

Sample: tumor tissue, taken after dendritic cell vaccination. The chain uses TRBV27 and TRBJ2-7; no clear D gene. The sequence derives from a human donor with glioblastoma. In DNA form, the CDR3 reads TGTGCCAGCAGTTTAGGAAGCGCAAGCTCCTACGAGCAGTACTTC. Translating it yields CASSLGSASSYEQYF.